This T cell receptor beta chain was profiled in a study of cytomegalovirus exposure and HLA in healthy donors. The PCR contained 60 Vbeta and 13 Jbeta primers. Sequencing was performed with immunoSEQ multiplex PCR; in TCRdb, only in-frame clones are kept and a portion is missing. Of fewer than 200,000 clones listed, approximately 80% are singletons. V was clipped by 6 bases and J by 3 bases, with 6 bases between them. CDR3 size: 12 residues. Germline-derived CDR1 and CDR2 are MDHEN and SYDVKM. The source material was PBMCs. This TCR was sampled from a woman between 45 and 60 years old in good health and CMV-seropositive. V is TRBV28 and J is TRBJ2-1; D ambiguous. DNA for the CDR3: TGTGCCAGCAGCCTTCTCTACAATGAGCAGTTCTTC. Translating it yields CASSLLYNEQFF.